This T cell receptor (beta chain) comes out of a study of T cell changes during pregnancy in multiple sclerosis (dated by TCRdb to the late 2010s). Notes on the research overall: The study examined how the T cell repertoire changed over the course of pregnancy in women with multiple sclerosis.

After removal of 2 bases from V and 2 bases from J, the junction retains 1 base not matched to a gene. The germline V gene yields SGHDT for CDR1 and YYEEEE for CDR2. The CDR3 covers 15 residues, taking in both the cysteine and the phenylalanine. Just the 45-base CDR3 DNA is kept, in frame starting at base 1. Worth noting for this clone: This receptor's antigen is unknown. Qualities for individual bases were not recorded, and no much larger clone is one base off.

Libraries were constructed by the immunoSEQ multiplex PCR assay. The table comes from immuneACCESS by way of TCRdb, which keeps in-frame sequences with V and J called. Part of the clones is missing from these tables; in studies checked, under half for an unresolved V gene and the rest for unknown reasons. Present in this sample are roughly 80,000 clones, just over 90% of which were seen just once. 1.4% of the sample comes from the top ten. This TCR was recovered from a female donor with multiple sclerosis, enrolled in a pregnancy study. The source material was peripheral blood, sampled before pregnancy. In this chain, TRBV5-6 is recombined with TRBJ1-4, and TRBD1 aligns with 9 junction nucleotides. The CDR3 is CASSFGTGTNEKLFF. In nucleotides, the sequence is TGTGCCAGCAGCTTCGGGACAGGGACTAATGAAAAACTGTTTTTT.